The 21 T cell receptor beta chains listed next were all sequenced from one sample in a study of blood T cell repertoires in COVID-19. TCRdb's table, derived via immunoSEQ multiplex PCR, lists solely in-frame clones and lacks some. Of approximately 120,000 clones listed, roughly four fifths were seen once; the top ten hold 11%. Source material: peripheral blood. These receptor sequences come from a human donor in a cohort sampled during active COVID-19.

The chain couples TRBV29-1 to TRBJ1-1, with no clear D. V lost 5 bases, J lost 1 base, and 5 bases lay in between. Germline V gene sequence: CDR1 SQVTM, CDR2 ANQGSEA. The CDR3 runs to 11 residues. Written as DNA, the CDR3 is TGCAGCGTTTTTAGGAACACTGAAGCTTTCTTT. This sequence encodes CSVFRNTEAFF.

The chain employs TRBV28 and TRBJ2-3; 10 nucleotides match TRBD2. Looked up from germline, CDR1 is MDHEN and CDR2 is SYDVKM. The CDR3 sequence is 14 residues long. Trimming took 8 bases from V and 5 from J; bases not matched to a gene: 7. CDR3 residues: CASSLAGDGDTQYF. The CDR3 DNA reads TGTGCCAGCTCGCTAGCGGGGGATGGAGATACGCAGTATTTT.

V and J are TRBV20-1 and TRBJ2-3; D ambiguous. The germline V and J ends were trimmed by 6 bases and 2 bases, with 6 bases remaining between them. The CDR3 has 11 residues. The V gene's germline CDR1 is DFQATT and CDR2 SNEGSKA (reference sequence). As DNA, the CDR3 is TGCAGTGCCCTACCCACAGATACGCAGTATTTT. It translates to CSALPTDTQYF.

Written as DNA, the CDR3 is TGTGCCAGCAGTGAGACAGGGGAAGCTTTCTTT. Protein sequence: CASSETGEAFF. This chain joins TRBV12-3 or TRBV12-4 and TRBJ1-1; TRBD1 agrees at 7 bases. With V trimmed by 5 bases and J by 8 bases, 2 bases remained unmatched. This CDR3 comprises 11 residues.

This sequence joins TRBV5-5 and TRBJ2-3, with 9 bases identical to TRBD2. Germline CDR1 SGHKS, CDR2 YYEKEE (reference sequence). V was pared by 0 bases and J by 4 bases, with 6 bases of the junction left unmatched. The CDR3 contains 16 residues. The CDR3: CASSLGLAVGADTQYF. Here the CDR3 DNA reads TGTGCCAGCAGCTTGGGACTAGCGGTAGGAGCAGATACGCAGTATTTT.

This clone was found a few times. CDR3 residues: CASSLAGGTNTGELFF. The CDR3 region has the DNA TGCGCCAGCAGCTTGGCGGGGGGCACGAACACCGGGGAGCTGTTTTTT. The chain is built from TRBV5-1 and TRBJ2-2; D is perhaps TRBD2 (7 bases). Trimming took off 0 bases at V and 0 bases at J, with 9 bases between the two ends. Germline V gene lookup returns CDR1 SGHRS and CDR2 YFSETQ. CDR3 length equals 16 residues.

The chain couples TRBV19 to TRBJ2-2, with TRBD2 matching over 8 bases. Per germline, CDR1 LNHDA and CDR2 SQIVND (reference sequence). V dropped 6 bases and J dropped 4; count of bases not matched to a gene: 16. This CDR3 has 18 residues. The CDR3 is CASSIQPGLVDFTGELFF. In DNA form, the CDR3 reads TGTGCCAGTAGCATTCAACCGGGACTAGTCGATTTCACCGGGGAGCTGTTTTTT.

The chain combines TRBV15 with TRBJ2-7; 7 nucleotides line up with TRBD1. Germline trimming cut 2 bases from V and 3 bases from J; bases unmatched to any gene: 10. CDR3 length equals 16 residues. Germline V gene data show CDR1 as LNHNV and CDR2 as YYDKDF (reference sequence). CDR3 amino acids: CATSRSVSNRGYEQYF. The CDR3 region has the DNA TGTGCCACCAGCAGATCCGTCTCGAACAGGGGCTACGAGCAGTACTTC.

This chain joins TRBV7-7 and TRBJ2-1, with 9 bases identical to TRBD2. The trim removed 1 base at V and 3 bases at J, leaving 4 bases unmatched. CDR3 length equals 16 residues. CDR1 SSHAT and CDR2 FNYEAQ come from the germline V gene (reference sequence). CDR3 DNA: TGTGCCAGCAGCTTAGTAGCGGGGGCCAACTACAATGAGCAGTTCTTC. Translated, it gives CASSLVAGANYNEQFF.

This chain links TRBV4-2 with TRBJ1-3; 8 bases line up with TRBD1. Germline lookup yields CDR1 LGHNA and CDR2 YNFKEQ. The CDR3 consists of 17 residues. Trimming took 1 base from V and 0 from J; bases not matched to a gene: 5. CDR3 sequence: CASSQVRGQVSGNTIYF. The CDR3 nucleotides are TGTGCCAGCAGCCAAGTAAGGGGACAGGTCTCTGGAAACACCATATATTTT.

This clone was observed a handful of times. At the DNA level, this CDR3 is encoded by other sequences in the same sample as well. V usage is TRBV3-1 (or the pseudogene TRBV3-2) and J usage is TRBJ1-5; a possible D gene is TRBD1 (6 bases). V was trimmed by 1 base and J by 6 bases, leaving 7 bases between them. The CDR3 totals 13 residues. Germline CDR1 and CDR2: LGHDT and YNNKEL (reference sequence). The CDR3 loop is CASSQVRGQPQHF. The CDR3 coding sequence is TGTGCCAGCAGCCAAGTCAGGGGTCAGCCCCAGCATTTT.

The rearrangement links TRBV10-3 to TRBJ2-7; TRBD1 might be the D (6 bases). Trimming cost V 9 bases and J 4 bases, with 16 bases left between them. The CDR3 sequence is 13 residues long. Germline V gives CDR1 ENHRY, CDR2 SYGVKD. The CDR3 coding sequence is TGTGCCATTGGGGACAATACGTTTTACGAGCAGTACTTC. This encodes CAIGDNTFYEQYF.

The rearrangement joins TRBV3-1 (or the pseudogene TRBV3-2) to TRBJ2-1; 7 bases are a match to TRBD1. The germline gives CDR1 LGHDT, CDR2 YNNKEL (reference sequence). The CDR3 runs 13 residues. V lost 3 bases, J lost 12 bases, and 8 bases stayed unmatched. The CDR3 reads CASSHPDRVGQFF. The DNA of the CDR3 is TGTGCCAGCAGCCACCCCGACAGGGTCGGGCAGTTCTTC.

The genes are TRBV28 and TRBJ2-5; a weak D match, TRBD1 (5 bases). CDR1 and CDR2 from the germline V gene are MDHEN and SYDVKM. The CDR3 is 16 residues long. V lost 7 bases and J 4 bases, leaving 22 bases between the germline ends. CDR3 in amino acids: CASTTNDSPSGETQYF. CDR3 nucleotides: TGTGCCAGCACAACAAACGACAGCCCCTCTGGAGAGACCCAGTACTTC.

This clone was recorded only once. The DNA of the CDR3 is TGTGCCAGCAGCTCAGCCTTGGGGGGGCGGGCGCAGTATTTT. Amino acids: CASSSALGGRAQYF. The rearrangement joins TRBV9 to TRBJ2-3; tentatively, D is TRBD2 (7 bases). The CDR3 is made up of 14 amino acids. Germline CDR1 reads SGDLS; CDR2 reads YYNGEE. V lost 4 bases and J lost 10, with 19 bases in between.

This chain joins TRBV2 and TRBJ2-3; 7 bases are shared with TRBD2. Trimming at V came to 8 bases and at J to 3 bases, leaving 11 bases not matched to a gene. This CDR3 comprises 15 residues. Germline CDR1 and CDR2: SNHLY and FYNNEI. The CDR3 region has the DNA TGTGCCAGCTCGGTCGGGCGGGGGTTAACAGATACGCAGTATTTT. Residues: CASSVGRGLTDTQYF.

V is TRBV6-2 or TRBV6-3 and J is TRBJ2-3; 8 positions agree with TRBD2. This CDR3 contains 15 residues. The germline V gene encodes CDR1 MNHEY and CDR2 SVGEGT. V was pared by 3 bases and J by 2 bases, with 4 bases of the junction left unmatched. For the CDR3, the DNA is TGTGCCAGCAGTTATAGCGGGGCCCTCACAGATACGCAGTATTTT. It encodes CASSYSGALTDTQYF.

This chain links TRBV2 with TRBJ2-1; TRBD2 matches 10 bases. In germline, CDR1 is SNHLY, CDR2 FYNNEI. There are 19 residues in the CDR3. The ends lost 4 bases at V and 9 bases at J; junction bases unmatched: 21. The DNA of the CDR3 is TGTGCCAGCAGTGTGTATGGACTAGCGGTTTCCGCACCCCGGGGTGAGCAGTTCTTC. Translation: CASSVYGLAVSAPRGEQFF.

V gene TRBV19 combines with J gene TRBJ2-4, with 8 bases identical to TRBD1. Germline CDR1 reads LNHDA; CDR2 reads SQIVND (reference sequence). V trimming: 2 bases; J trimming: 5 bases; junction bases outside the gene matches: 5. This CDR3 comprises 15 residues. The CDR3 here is CASSISAQGENIQYF. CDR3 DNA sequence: TGTGCCAGTAGTATAAGTGCACAGGGGGAAAACATTCAGTACTTC.

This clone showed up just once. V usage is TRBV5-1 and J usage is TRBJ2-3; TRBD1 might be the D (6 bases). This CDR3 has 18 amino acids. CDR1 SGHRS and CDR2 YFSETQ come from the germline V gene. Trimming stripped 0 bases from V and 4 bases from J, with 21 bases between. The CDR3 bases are TGCGCCAGCAGCTTGGATATACTTGACAGGCTAAGCTCAGATACGCAGTATTTT. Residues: CASSLDILDRLSSDTQYF.

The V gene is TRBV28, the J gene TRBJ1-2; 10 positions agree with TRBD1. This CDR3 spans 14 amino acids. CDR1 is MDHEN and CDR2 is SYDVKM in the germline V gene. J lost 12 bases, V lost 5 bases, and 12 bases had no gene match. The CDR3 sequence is CASSPPPGQGSHTF. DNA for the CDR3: TGTGCCAGCAGTCCCCCACCGGGACAGGGGTCCCACACCTTC.